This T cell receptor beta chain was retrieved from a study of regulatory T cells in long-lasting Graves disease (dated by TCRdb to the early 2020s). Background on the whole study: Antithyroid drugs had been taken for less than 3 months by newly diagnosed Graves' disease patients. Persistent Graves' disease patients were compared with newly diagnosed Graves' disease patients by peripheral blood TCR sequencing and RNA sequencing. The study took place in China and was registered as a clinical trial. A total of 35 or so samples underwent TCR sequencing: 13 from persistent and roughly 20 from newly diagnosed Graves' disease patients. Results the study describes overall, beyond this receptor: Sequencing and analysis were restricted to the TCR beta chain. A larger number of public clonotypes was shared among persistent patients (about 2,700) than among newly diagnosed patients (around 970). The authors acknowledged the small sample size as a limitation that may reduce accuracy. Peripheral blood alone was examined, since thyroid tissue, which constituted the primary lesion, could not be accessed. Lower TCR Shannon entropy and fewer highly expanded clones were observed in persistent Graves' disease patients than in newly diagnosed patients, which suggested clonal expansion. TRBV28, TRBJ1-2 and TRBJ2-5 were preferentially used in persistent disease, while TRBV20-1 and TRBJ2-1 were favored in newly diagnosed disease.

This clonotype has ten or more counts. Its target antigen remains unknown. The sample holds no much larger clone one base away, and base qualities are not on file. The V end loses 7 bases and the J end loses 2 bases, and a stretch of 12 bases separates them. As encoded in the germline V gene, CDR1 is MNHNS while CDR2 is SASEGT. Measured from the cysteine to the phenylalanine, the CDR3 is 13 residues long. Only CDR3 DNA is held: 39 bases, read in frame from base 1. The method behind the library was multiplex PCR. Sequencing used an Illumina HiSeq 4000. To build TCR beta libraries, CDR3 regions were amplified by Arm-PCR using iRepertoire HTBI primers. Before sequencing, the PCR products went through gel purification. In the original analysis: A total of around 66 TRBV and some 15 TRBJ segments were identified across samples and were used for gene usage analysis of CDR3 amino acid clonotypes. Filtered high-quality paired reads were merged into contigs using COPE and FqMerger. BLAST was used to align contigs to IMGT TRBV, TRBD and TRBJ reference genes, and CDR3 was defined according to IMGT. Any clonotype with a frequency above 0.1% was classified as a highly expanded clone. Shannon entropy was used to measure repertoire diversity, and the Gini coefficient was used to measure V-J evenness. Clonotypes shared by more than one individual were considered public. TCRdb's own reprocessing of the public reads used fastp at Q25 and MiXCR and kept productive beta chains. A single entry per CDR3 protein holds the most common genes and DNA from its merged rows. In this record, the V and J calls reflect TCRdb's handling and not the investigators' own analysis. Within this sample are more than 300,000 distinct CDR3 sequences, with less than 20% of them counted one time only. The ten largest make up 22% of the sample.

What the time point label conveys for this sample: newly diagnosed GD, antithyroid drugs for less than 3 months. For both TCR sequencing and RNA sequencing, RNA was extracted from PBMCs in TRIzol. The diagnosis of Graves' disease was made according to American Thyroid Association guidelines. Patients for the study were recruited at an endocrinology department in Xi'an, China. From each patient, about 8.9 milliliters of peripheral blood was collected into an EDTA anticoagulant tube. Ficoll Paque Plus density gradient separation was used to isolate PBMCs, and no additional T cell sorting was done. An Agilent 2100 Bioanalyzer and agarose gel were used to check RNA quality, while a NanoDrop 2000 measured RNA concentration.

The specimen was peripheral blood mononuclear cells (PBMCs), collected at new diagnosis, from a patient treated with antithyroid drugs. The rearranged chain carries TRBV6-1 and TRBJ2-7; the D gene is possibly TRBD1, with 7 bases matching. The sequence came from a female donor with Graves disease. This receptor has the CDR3 CASTPGGPYEQYF. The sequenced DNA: TGTGCCAGCACTCCAGGGGGGCCCTACGAGCAGTACTTC.